The source of this T cell receptor beta chain is a study of blood T cell repertoires in COVID-19. For the study at large: The United States, Italy and Spain supplied acute and convalescent COVID-19 samples.

The CDR3 runs to 12 residues. V was shortened by 3 bases and J by 7 bases, with 6 bases between the two germline ends. The V gene's germline CDR1 is SGHAT and CDR2 FQNNGV. How the authors handled the data: Reference gene primer amplification gave estimated nucleated cell counts. TCRdb's copy holds only in-frame clones and misses some; the assay was immunoSEQ multiplex PCR. The V and J calls and the clone size are those of that table, but D and trimming were determined from the DNA. This table has roughly 250,000 clones, about 90% appearing once. Membership in each cohort depended on participant-reported clinical history.

This chain uses TRBV11-2 with TRBJ2-2; no reliable D call. This receptor was identified in a human donor in a cohort exposed to, infected with or recovered from COVID-19 (not recorded which). The donor label of this sample is uncertain. Material for sequencing was PBMCs or T cells enriched from blood (not recorded which). The CDR3, as DNA: TGTGCCAGCAGCTTCGTCGGCGGGGAGCTGTTTTTT. Translated: CASSFVGGELFF.